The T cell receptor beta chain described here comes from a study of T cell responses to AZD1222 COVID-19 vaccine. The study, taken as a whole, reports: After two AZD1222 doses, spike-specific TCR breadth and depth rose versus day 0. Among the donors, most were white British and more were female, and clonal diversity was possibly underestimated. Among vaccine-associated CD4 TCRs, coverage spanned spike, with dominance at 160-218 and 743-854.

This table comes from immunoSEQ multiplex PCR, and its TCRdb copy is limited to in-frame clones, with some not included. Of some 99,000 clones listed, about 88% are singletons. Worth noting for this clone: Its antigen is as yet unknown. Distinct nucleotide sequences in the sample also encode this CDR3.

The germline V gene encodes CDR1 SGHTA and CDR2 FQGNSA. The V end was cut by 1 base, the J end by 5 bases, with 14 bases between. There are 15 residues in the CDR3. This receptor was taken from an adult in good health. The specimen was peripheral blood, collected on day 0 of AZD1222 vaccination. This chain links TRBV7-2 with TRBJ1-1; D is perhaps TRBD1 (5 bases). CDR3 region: CASSLGPGGRTEAFF. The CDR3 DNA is TGTGCCAGCAGCTTAGGTCCCGGGGGGAGAACTGAAGCTTTCTTT. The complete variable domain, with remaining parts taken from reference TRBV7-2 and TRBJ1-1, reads GAGVSQSPSNKVTEKGKDVELRCDPISGHTALYWYRQSLGQGLEFLIYFQGNSAPDKSGLPSDRFSAERTGGSVSTLTIQRTQQEDSAVYLCASSLGPGGRTEAFFGQGTRLTVV.